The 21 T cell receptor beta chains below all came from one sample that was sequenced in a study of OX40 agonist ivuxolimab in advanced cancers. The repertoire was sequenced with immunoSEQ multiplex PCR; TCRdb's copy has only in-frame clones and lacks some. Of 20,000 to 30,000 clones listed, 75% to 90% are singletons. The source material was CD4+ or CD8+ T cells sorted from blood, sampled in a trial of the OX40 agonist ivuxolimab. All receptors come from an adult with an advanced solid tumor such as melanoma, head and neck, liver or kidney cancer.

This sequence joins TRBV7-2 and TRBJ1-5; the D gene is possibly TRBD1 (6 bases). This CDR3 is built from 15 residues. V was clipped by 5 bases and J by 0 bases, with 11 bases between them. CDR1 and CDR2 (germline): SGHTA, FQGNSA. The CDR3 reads CASSPGQYSNQPQHF. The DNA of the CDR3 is TGTGCCAGCAGCCCGGGACAATATAGCAATCAGCCCCAGCATTTT.

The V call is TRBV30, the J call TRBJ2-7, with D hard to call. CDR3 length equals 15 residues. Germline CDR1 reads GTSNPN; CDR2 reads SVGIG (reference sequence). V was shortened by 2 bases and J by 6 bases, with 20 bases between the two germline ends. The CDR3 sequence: CAWSSGRTALREQYF. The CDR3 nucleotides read TGTGCCTGGAGTTCTGGGCGCACAGCCCTACGCGAGCAGTACTTC.

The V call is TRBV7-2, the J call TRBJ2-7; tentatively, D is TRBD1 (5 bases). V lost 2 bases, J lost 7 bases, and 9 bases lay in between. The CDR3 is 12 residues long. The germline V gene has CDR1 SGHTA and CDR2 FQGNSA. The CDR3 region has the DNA TGTGCCAGCAGCTTACAGGGATGGGAGCAGTACTTC. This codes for CASSLQGWEQYF.

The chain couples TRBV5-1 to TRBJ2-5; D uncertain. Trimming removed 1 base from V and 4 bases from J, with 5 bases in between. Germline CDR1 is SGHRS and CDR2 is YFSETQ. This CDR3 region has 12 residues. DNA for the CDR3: TGCGCCAGCAGCTTGCGGTCAGAGACCCAGTACTTC. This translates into CASSLRSETQYF.

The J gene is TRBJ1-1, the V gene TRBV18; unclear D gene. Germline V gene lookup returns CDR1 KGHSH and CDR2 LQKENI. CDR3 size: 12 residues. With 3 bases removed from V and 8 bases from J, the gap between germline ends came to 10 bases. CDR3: CASSPNESEAFF. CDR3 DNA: TGTGCCAGCTCACCGAATGAGTCAGAAGCTTTCTTT.

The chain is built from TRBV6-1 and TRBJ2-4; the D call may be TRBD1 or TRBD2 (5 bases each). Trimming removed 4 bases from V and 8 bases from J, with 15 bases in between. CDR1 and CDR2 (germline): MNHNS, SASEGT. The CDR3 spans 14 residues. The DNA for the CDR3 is TGTGCCAGCAGTGTATGGGGGAAATCGGACATTCAGTACTTC. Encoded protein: CASSVWGKSDIQYF.

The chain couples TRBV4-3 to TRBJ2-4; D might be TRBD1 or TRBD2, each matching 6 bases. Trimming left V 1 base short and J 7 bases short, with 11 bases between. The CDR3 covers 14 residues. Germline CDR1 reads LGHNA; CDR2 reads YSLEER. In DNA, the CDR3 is TGCGCCAGCAGCCAAGGGGCCGGGGGCAACATTCAGTACTTC. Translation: CASSQGAGGNIQYF.

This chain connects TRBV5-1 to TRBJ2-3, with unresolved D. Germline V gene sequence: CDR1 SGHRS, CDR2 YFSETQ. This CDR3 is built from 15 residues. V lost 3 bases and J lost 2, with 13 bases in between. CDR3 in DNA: TGCGCCAGCAGCTCCCTGACCTCTCACACAGATACGCAGTATTTT. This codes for CASSSLTSHTDTQYF.

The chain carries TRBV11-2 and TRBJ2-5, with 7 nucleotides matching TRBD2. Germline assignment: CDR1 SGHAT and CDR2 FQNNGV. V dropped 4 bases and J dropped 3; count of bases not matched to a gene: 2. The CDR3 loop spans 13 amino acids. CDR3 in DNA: TGTGCCAGCAGCTGGGGGGGGGAAGAGACCCAGTACTTC. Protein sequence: CASSWGGEETQYF.

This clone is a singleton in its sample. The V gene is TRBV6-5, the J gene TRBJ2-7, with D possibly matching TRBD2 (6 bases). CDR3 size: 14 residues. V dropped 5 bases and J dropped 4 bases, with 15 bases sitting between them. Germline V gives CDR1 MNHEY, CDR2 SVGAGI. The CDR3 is CASSPGTAGYEQYF. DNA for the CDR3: TGTGCCAGCAGTCCCGGGACTGCCGGATACGAGCAGTACTTC.

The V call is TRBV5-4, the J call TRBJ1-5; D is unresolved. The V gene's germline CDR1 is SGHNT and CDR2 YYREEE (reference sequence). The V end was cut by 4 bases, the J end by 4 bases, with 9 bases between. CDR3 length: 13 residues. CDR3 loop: CASSPEPNQPQHF. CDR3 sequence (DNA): TGTGCCAGCAGCCCAGAGCCTAATCAGCCCCAGCATTTT.

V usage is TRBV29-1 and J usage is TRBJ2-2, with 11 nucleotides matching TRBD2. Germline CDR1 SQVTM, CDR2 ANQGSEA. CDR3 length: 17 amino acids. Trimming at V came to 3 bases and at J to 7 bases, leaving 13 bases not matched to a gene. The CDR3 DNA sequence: TGCAGCGTTGAGGGGTCCTCAACCGGGACTAGCGGCGGGGAGCTGTTTTTT. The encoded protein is CSVEGSSTGTSGGELFF.

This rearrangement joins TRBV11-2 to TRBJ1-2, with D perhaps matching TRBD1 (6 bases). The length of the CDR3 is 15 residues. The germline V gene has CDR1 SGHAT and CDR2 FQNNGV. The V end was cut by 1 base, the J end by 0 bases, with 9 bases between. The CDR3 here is CASSLVRTANYGYTF. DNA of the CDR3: TGTGCCAGCAGCTTAGTTCGGACAGCTAACTATGGCTACACCTTC.

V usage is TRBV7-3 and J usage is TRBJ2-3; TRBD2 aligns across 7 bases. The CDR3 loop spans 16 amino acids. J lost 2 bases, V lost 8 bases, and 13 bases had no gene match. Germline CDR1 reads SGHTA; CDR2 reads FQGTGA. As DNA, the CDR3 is TGTGCCAGCTCCCTAGCCGCGGGGGAGACCACAGATACGCAGTATTTT. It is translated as CASSLAAGETTDTQYF.

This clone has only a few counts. The CDR3 region has the DNA TGCAGCGTTGAAGATCAAGGTGACAGGGGATCCCAAGAGACCCAGTACTTC. It codes for CSVEDQGDRGSQETQYF. This chain uses TRBV29-1 with TRBJ2-5; 8 bases match TRBD1. Germline-derived CDR1 and CDR2 are SQVTM and ANQGSEA. With V trimmed by 0 bases and J by 1 base, 10 bases remained unmatched. This CDR3 comprises 17 residues.

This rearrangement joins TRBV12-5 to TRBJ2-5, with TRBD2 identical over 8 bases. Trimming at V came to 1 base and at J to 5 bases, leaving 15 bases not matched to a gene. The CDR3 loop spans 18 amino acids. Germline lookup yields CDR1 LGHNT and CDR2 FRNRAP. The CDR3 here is CASGLGLGSGSGGETQYF. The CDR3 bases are TGTGCTAGTGGTTTGGGCCTAGGGAGCGGGAGTGGAGGGGAGACCCAGTACTTC.

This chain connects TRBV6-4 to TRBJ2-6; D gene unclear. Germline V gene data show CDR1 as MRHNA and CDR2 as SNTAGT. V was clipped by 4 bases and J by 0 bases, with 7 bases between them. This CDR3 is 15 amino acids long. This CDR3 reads CASSGGTSGANVLTF. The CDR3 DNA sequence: TGTGCCAGCAGTGGAGGTACCTCTGGGGCCAACGTCCTGACTTTC.

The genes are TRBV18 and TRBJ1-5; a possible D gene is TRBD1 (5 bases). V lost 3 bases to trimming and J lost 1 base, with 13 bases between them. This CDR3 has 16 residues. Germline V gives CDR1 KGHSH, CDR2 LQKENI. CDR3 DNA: TGTGCCAGCTCACCCTCCCAGGGTTTGAGCAATCAGCCCCAGCATTTT. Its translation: CASSPSQGLSNQPQHF.

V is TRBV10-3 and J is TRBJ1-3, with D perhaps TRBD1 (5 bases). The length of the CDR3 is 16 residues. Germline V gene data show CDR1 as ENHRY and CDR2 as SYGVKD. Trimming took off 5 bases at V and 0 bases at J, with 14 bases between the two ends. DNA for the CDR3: TGTGCCATCAGTACGGGGCGGGGCGGCTCTGGAAACACCATATATTTT. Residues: CAISTGRGGSGNTIYF.

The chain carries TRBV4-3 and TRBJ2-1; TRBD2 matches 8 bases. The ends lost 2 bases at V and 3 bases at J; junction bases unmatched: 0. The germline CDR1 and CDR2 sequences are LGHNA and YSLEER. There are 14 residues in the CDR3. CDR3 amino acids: CASSQTSGYNEQFF. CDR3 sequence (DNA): TGCGCCAGCAGCCAAACTAGCGGCTACAATGAGCAGTTCTTC.

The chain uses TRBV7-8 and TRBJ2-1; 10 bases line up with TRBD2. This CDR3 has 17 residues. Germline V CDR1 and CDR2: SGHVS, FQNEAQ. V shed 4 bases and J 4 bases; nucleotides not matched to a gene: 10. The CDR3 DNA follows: TGTGCCAGCAGCTCCCAGCCATTAGCGGGAGGATACAATGAGCAGTTCTTC. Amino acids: CASSSQPLAGGYNEQFF.